The 24 T cell receptor beta chains in this list originate from one sample, sequenced in a study of patients and donors after allogeneic stem cell transplantation (TCRdb year 2020). Libraries were constructed by RT-PCR. Sequenced using a NextSeq 550. The public sequencing data were trimmed at Q25 with fastp and processed into clonotypes with MiXCR by TCRdb, which kept only in-frame beta chains. CDR3 protein duplicates are merged, each entry listing the most common genes and DNA. The sample profile shows some 17,000 distinct CDR3 sequences; 27% of them were found once. Of the sample, 36% is held by the ten largest clones. Sequencing input: blood, either unsorted or a sorted T cell fraction (not recorded which). These receptors originate from a human donor who was either an allogeneic HSCT recipient or a stem cell or donor lymphocyte infusion donor (not recorded which). It is not recorded whose cells these are; they may come from a transplant donor.

CDR3 amino acids: CASSYPSKASGGNPRSYNEQFF. In DNA, the CDR3 is TGTGCCAGCAGTTACCCCTCAAAGGCGAGCGGGGGCAATCCTCGCTCCTACAATGAGCAGTTCTTC. V is TRBV6-5 and J is TRBJ2-1, with 8 nucleotides matching TRBD2. The CDR3 sequence is 22 residues long. The trim removed 2 bases at V and 0 bases at J, leaving 21 bases unmatched. Germline assignment: CDR1 MNHEY and CDR2 SVGAGI.

About this clonotype: Its ends do not fully match the called genes, so a read error is possible. The chain recombines TRBV7-2 with TRBJ2-6; maybe TRBD1 (5 bases). The germline CDR1 and CDR2 sequences are SGHTA and FQGNSA. This CDR3 is built from 17 residues. The CDR3 is CASSLVGSSSGASVLTF. The DNA of the CDR3 is TGTGCCAGCAGCTTAGTCGGTAGTAGCTCTGGGGCCAGCGTCCTGACTTTC.

This clonotype appeared a few times. The chain carries TRBV28 and TRBJ1-2; 12 bases align to TRBD1. The V segment lost 6 bases and the J segment 7 bases; nucleotides outside the gene matches: 6. The CDR3 consists of 14 residues. CDR1 MDHEN and CDR2 SYDVKM come from the germline V gene. CDR3 DNA sequence: TGTGCCAGCAGGGGGGACAGGGGGCGAGTTGGCTACACCTTC. It is translated as CASRGDRGRVGYTF.

The chain combines TRBV6-4 with TRBJ1-1; TRBD1 matches 8 bases. The CDR3 runs 14 residues. Per germline, CDR1 MRHNA and CDR2 SNTAGT. V dropped 6 bases and J dropped 3; count of bases not matched to a gene: 6. This CDR3 reads CASRRTGRDTEAFF. Written as DNA, the CDR3 is TGTGCCAGCAGGAGGACAGGGAGGGACACTGAAGCTTTCTTT.

CDR3 sequence: CASSSPTGNYGYTF. The CDR3 nucleotides are TGTGCCAGCAGTTCTCCCACAGGGAACTATGGCTACACCTTC. The chain uses TRBV28 and TRBJ1-2, with D possibly TRBD1 on 6 matching bases. V was pared by 4 bases and J by 2 bases, with 11 bases between. The CDR3 has 14 amino acids. Looked up from germline, CDR1 is MDHEN and CDR2 is SYDVKM.

This clonotype has only a few counts. This chain uses TRBV6-5 with TRBJ1-5; the D gene is possibly TRBD1 (6 bases). V lost 5 bases, J lost 3 bases, and 8 bases lay in between. The CDR3 sequence is 13 residues long. Germline lookup yields CDR1 MNHEY and CDR2 SVGAGI. CDR3: CASSRGDNQPQHF. The CDR3 DNA sequence: TGTGCCAGCAGTAGGGGGGACAATCAGCCCCAGCATTTT.

The chain employs TRBV28 and TRBJ2-2; a weak D match, TRBD2 (5 bases). The germline V and J ends were trimmed by 5 bases and 1 base, with 14 bases remaining between them. This CDR3 has 16 residues. Germline CDR1 MDHEN, CDR2 SYDVKM. The CDR3 coding sequence is TGTGCCAGCAGTCCCCGGGGTAGAAGGAACACCGGGGAGCTGTTTTTT. Translating it yields CASSPRGRRNTGELFF.

The genes are TRBV6-5 and TRBJ1-2, with D perhaps matching TRBD1 (6 bases). Germline assignment: CDR1 MNHEY and CDR2 SVGAGI. V dropped 2 bases and J dropped 6 bases, with 16 bases sitting between them. CDR3 length: 15 amino acids. CDR3 residues: CASSYESGQGHGYTF. DNA for the CDR3: TGTGCCAGCAGTTACGAGTCGGGCCAGGGGCATGGCTACACCTTC.

The sample holds a few counts of this clonotype. The rearrangement links TRBV28 to TRBJ1-1; 7 bases agree with TRBD1. The CDR3 spans 14 residues. Losses at the gene ends were 6 bases for V and 0 bases for J; bases not matched to a gene: 4. Per the germline V gene, CDR1 is MDHEN and CDR2 is SYDVKM. CDR3 protein: CASSPGTVNTEAFF. CDR3 coding DNA: TGTGCCAGCAGCCCCGGGACAGTGAACACTGAAGCTTTCTTT.

This clonotype has a handful of counts. The rearrangement joins TRBV7-9 to TRBJ1-1; a weak D match, TRBD1 (6 bases). The CDR3 is 14 amino acids. V lost 3 bases to trimming and J lost 0 bases, with 8 bases between them. Germline V gene lookup returns CDR1 SEHNR and CDR2 FQNEAQ (reference sequence). CDR3: CASSFGTLNTEAFF. The CDR3 DNA sequence: TGTGCCAGCAGCTTCGGGACACTGAACACTGAAGCTTTCTTT. Complete variable domain (other parts from reference TRBV7-9 and TRBJ1-1): DTGVSQNPRHKITKRGQNVTFRCDPISEHNRLYWYRQTLGQGPEFLTYFQNEAQLEKSRLLSDRFSAERPKGSFSTLEIQRTEQGDSAMYLCASSFGTLNTEAFFGQGTRLTVV.

Only a few counts were recorded for this clonotype. The chain joins TRBV6-2 or TRBV6-3 to TRBJ1-5; perhaps TRBD1 as D (6 bases). The CDR3 has 13 residues. V lost 5 bases, J lost 3 bases, and 8 bases lay in between. Germline V gives CDR1 MNHEY, CDR2 SVGEGT. In DNA form, the CDR3 reads TGTGCCAGCAGTGGACAGTACAATCAGCCCCAGCATTTT. Residues: CASSGQYNQPQHF.

In nucleotides, the CDR3 is TGTGCCAGCAGCGATTCGGACAGCACAGATACGCAGTATTTT. It yields the protein CASSDSDSTDTQYF. The V gene is TRBV7-9, the J gene TRBJ2-3; D uncertain. The germline V and J ends were trimmed by 5 bases and 0 bases, with 9 bases remaining between them. In germline, CDR1 is SEHNR, CDR2 FQNEAQ (reference sequence). The CDR3 loop spans 14 amino acids.

The table lists this clonotype with a count of one. CDR3 coding DNA: TGTGCCAGCAGAGTCGCCTACGAGCAGTACTTC. Its protein product is CASRVAYEQYF. The V gene is TRBV2, the J gene TRBJ2-7; D unclear. Germline values: CDR1 SNHLY, CDR2 FYNNEI. Trimming shortened V by 6 bases and J by 2 bases, and 5 bases separated the two germline ends. This CDR3 comprises 11 residues.

The chain has TRBV5-1 and TRBJ1-2, with TRBD1 as a possible D gene (5 bases). V lost 0 bases and J 5 bases, leaving 11 bases between the germline ends. There are 14 residues in the CDR3. Germline V CDR1 and CDR2: SGHRS, YFSETQ. Here the CDR3 reads CASSLDPKGYGYTF. The CDR3 DNA reads as TGCGCCAGCAGCTTGGACCCGAAGGGGTATGGCTACACCTTC.

The chain joins TRBV20-1 to TRBJ1-1; D gene uncertain. Trimming took off 5 bases at V and 9 bases at J, with 7 bases between the two ends. The CDR3 loop spans 9 amino acids. The germline CDR1 and CDR2 sequences are DFQATT and SNEGSKA (reference sequence). The CDR3 bases are TGCAGTGCTGACCATAAAGCTTTCTTT. It yields the protein CSADHKAFF.

The V gene is TRBV5-1, the J gene TRBJ1-6; D is ambiguous. Between the trimmed V and J ends, which lost 2 bases and 4 bases, there was a span of 10 bases. The CDR3 is 15 amino acids. Per the germline V gene, CDR1 is SGHRS and CDR2 is YFSETQ. CDR3 in amino acids: CASSFYGQYNSPLHF. The CDR3 bases are TGCGCCAGCAGCTTTTATGGCCAATATAATTCACCCCTCCACTTT.

This chain links TRBV19 with TRBJ2-1; D unclear. Germline CDR1 reads LNHDA; CDR2 reads SQIVND (reference sequence). Trimming pared 2 bases from V and 6 bases from J, leaving 8 bases between. The CDR3 contains 13 residues. This CDR3 reads CASSINTFNEQFF. As DNA, the CDR3 is TGTGCCAGTAGTATAAACACCTTCAATGAGCAGTTCTTC.

This clonotype occurred many times. The V and J genes are TRBV12-3 or TRBV12-4 and TRBJ1-5, with 9 positions matching TRBD1. The junction had 11 bases not matched to a gene; V was cut back by 7 bases and J by 1 base. There are 17 residues in the CDR3. The CDR3 spells CASNTGGLTLSNQPQHF. The CDR3 DNA follows: TGTGCCAGCAATACAGGGGGCTTAACTCTGAGCAATCAGCCCCAGCATTTT.

This chain connects TRBV7-8 to TRBJ1-1; the D is unclear. CDR1 and CDR2 (germline): SGHVS, FQNEAQ. This CDR3 is 13 amino acids long. Between the trimmed V and J ends, which lost 6 bases and 0 bases, there was a span of 8 bases. The CDR3 nucleotides read TGTGCCAGCAGGCGGCGTATGAACACTGAAGCTTTCTTT. This gives the protein CASRRRMNTEAFF.

V gene TRBV7-9 combines with J gene TRBJ1-4, with 7 bases identical to TRBD1. This CDR3 spans 15 amino acids. Trimming took 6 bases from V and 8 from J; bases not matched to a gene: 12. Germline values: CDR1 SEHNR, CDR2 FQNEAQ (reference sequence). The CDR3 DNA follows: TGTGCCAGCAGACACATCGACAGGGAGCGAGAAAAACTGTTTTTT. Encoded protein: CASRHIDREREKLFF.

The DNA of the CDR3 is TGTGCCAGCAGTTTGCGGGGGGGCCCCTTAGATACGCAGTATTTT. Amino acid sequence: CASSLRGGPLDTQYF. The chain has TRBV12-3 or TRBV12-4 and TRBJ2-3; 9 nucleotides align to TRBD2. V was pared by 3 bases and J by 5 bases, with 6 bases of the junction left unmatched. The CDR3 consists of 15 residues.

This clonotype was picked up a small number of times. This chain joins TRBV5-6 and TRBJ1-6, with D possibly being TRBD1 (6 bases). Germline CDR1 SGHDT, CDR2 YYEEEE. The CDR3 is made up of 15 amino acids. With 2 bases removed from V and 2 bases from J, the gap between germline ends came to 8 bases. The CDR3: CASSLQGPYNSPLHF. In DNA form, the CDR3 reads TGTGCCAGCAGCTTACAGGGCCCCTATAATTCACCCCTCCACTTT.

The chain couples TRBV4-3 to TRBJ2-7, with a weak D call TRBD2 (5 bases). The V gene's germline CDR1 is LGHNA and CDR2 YSLEER. Between the trimmed V and J ends, which lost 1 base and 1 base, there was a span of 8 bases. The CDR3 contains 14 residues. CDR3 in DNA: TGCGCCAGCAGCCAAGTCAGAGGGTCCTACGAGCAGTACTTC. It is translated as CASSQVRGSYEQYF.

In the case of this clonotype: The junction departs from the called germline gene at one end, perhaps through a read error. The chain recombines TRBV20-1 with TRBJ1-1, with D unclear. Germline V CDR1 and CDR2: DFQATT, SNEGSKA (reference sequence). This CDR3 comprises 11 residues. The CDR3 region is CYVPSNTEAFF. CDR3 sequence (DNA): TGTTACGTCCCCTCGAACACTGAAGCTTTCTTT.